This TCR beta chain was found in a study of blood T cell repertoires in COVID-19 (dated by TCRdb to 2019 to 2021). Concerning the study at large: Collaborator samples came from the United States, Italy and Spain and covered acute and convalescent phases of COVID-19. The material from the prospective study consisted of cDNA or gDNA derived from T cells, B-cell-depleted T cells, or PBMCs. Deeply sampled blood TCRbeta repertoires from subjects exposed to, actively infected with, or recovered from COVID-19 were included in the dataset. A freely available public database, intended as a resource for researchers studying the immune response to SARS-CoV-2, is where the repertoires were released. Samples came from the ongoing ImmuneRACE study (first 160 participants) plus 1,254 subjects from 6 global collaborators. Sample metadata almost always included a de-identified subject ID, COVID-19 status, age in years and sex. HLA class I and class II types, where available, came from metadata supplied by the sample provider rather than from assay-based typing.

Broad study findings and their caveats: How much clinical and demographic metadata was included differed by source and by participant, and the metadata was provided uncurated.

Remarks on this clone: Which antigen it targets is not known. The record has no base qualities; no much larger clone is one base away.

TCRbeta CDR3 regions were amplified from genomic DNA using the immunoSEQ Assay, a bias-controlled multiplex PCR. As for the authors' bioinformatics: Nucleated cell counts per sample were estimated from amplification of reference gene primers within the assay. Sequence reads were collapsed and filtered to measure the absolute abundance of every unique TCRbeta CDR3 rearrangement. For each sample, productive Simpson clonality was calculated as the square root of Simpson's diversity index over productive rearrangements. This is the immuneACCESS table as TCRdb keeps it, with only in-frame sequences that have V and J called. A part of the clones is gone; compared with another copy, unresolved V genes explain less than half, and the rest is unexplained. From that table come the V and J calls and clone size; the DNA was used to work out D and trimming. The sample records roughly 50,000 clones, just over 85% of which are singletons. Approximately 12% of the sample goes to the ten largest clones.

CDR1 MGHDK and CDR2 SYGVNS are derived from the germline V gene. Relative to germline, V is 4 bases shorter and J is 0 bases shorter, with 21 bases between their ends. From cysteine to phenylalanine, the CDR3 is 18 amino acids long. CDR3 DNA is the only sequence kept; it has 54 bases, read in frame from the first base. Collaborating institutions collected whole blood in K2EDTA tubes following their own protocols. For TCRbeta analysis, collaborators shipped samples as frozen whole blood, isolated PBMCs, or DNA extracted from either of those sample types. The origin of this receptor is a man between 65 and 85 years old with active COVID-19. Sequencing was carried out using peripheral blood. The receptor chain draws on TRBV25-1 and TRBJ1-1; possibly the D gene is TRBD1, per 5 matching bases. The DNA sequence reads TGTGCCAGCAGTGGGTCTTGGGGGGAAGCATTCTTGAACACTGAAGCTTTCTTT. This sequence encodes CASSGSWGEAFLNTEAFF.